This T cell receptor (beta chain) was captured by sequencing in a study of OX40 agonist ivuxolimab in advanced cancers. Sequencing used immunoSEQ multiplex PCR; TCRdb keeps in-frame clones, though not all of them. The sample consists of just under 65,000 clones, roughly nine tenths of them appearing once. The CDR3 spans 14 residues. Germline V gives CDR1 MNHNY, CDR2 SVGAGI (reference sequence). A word on this clone: Relative to the germline gene, one junction end is altered; a read error may explain this. The same CDR3 can be traced to other DNA sequences in this sample.

The sample here was CD4+ or CD8+ T cells sorted from blood, taken in a trial of the OX40 agonist ivuxolimab. The chain is built from TRBV6-6 and TRBJ1-5; D may be TRBD1 (6 bases). This TCR came from an adult with an advanced solid tumor such as melanoma, head and neck, liver or kidney cancer. CDR3 nucleotides: TGCGCCAGCAGCACAGGGTATAGCAATCAGCCCCAGCATTTT. It is translated as CASSTGYSNQPQHF.